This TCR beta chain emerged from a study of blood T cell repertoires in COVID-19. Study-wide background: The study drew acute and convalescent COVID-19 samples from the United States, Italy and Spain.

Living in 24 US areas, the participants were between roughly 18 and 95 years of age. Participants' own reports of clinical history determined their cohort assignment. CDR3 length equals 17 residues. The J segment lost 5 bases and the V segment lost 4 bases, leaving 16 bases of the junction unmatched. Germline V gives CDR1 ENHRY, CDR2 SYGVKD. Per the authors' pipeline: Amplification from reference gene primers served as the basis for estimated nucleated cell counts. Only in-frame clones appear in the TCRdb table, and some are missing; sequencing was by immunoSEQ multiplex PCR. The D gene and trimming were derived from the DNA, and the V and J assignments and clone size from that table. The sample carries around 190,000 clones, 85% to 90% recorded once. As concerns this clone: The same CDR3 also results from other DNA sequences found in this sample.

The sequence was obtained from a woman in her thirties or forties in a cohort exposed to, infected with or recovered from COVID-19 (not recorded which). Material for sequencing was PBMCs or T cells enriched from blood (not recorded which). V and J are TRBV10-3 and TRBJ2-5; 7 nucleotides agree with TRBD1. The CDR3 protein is CAISGGPTGAQGETQYF. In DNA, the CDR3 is TGTGCCATCAGTGGAGGTCCTACAGGGGCACAGGGGGAGACCCAGTACTTC.